The 17 T cell receptor beta chains given below trace back to one sample, sequenced in a study of blood T cell repertoires in COVID-19. Clones were sequenced by immunoSEQ multiplex PCR, and TCRdb holds only the in-frame ones, with some missing. The table lists roughly 24,000 clones, approximately 82% of them singletons. The specimen sequenced was peripheral blood. These receptors all stem from a human donor in a cohort sampled during active COVID-19.

This clone was recorded once. This chain joins TRBV5-6 and TRBJ2-2; TRBD1 is a possible D gene (5 bases). The CDR3 has 18 amino acids. Trimming shortened V by 1 base and J by 3 bases, and 19 bases separated the two germline ends. Germline CDR1 reads SGHDT; CDR2 reads YYEEEE. The CDR3 here is CASSLPTVLGQDTGELFF. The CDR3 DNA reads as TGTGCCAGCAGCTTGCCGACGGTGCTGGGGCAGGACACCGGGGAGCTGTTTTTT. The variable domain in full, completed from reference TRBV5-6 and TRBJ2-2, reads DAGVTQSPTHLIKTRGQQVTLRCSPKSGHDTVSWYQQALGQGPQFIFQYYEEEERQRGNFPDRFSGHQFPNYSSELNVNALLLGDSALYLCASSLPTVLGQDTGELFFGEGSRLTVL.

This clone was detected only once. This sequence joins TRBV5-6 and TRBJ1-5; the D gene is possibly TRBD1 (5 bases). Germline values: CDR1 SGHDT, CDR2 YYEEEE. V lost 4 bases, J lost 4 bases, and 9 bases lay in between. The CDR3 is 13 residues long. CDR3 loop: CASSPDRNQPQHF. CDR3 DNA: TGTGCCAGCAGCCCCGACAGAAATCAGCCCCAGCATTTT.

This chain joins TRBV4-3 and TRBJ1-4; TRBD1 aligns across 9 bases. This CDR3 has 19 amino acids. The V segment lost 0 bases and the J segment 1 base; nucleotides outside the gene matches: 9. CDR1 LGHNA and CDR2 YSLEER come from the germline V gene. The CDR3 nucleotides read TGCGCCAGCAGCCAAGATTGGGCGGGACAGGGAGGAACTAATGAAAAACTGTTTTTT. Translating gives CASSQDWAGQGGTNEKLFF.

The sample holds one count of this clone. The V gene is TRBV5-6, the J gene TRBJ1-4, with 7 bases matching TRBD1. In germline, CDR1 is SGHDT, CDR2 YYEEEE. V trimming: 2 bases; J trimming: 2 bases; junction bases outside the gene matches: 12. The CDR3 length is 18 residues. The DNA of the CDR3 is TGTGCCAGCAGCTTAGGTATTGGACAGGCGGGGACTAATGAAAAACTGTTTTTT. Its translation is CASSLGIGQAGTNEKLFF. Full variable domain (remainder filled in from reference TRBV5-6 and TRBJ1-4): DAGVTQSPTHLIKTRGQQVTLRCSPKSGHDTVSWYQQALGQGPQFIFQYYEEEERQRGNFPDRFSGHQFPNYSSELNVNALLLGDSALYLCASSLGIGQAGTNEKLFFGSGTQLSVL.

J is TRBJ2-2 and V is TRBV4-1; D is possibly TRBD1 (6 bases). This CDR3 has 15 residues. V lost 4 bases, J lost 4 bases, and 13 bases lay in between. Germline values: CDR1 MGHRA, CDR2 YSYEKL. The CDR3 DNA reads TGCGCCAGCAGCCGAATCACAGGGCCCACCGGGGAGCTGTTTTTT. Protein sequence: CASSRITGPTGELFF.

The V call is TRBV6-4, the J call TRBJ2-2; 11 bases align to TRBD2. CDR3 length equals 14 residues. The germline gives CDR1 MRHNA, CDR2 SNTAGT. Unmatched junction bases numbered 2, after V lost 6 bases and J lost 5 bases. CDR3: CASRRLAGTGELFF. For the CDR3, the DNA is TGTGCCAGCAGACGACTAGCGGGGACCGGGGAGCTGTTTTTT.

This clone was seen a handful of times. The chain links TRBV19 to TRBJ1-1; unclear D gene. This CDR3 has 16 residues. V was trimmed by 7 bases and J by 2 bases, leaving 20 bases between them. Per germline, CDR1 LNHDA and CDR2 SQIVND (reference sequence). In nucleotides, the CDR3 is TGTGCCAGTACCCGGGGTCAGGTTCTTATAAACACTGAAGCTTTCTTT. Protein product: CASTRGQVLINTEAFF.

The CDR3 sequence: CASSLPGQGNEKLFF. The DNA of the CDR3 is TGTGCCAGTAGTCTTCCGGGACAGGGGAATGAAAAACTGTTTTTT. The chain employs TRBV19 and TRBJ1-4; the match to TRBD1 covers 10 bases. The CDR3 has 15 residues. Germline-derived CDR1 and CDR2 are LNHDA and SQIVND (reference sequence). The junction had 5 bases not matched to a gene; V was cut back by 5 bases and J by 5 bases.

This clone was found a few times. The chain employs TRBV5-1 and TRBJ1-1; D gene ambiguous. V lost 2 bases and J lost 5, with 10 bases in between. The CDR3 has 13 amino acids. Germline values: CDR1 SGHRS, CDR2 YFSETQ. Here the CDR3 DNA reads TGCGCCAGCAGCTTCGGACGACTAACTGAAGCTTTCTTT. It specifies CASSFGRLTEAFF.

The chain links TRBV9 to TRBJ2-2; D ambiguous. The ends were cut back, 4 bases at V and 2 bases at J, with 9 bases in the middle. Germline assignment: CDR1 SGDLS and CDR2 YYNGEE. This CDR3 region has 14 residues. CDR3 sequence (DNA): TGTGCCAGCAGCTATGGCGGAAACACCGGGGAGCTGTTTTTT. This gives the protein CASSYGGNTGELFF.

The rearrangement joins TRBV6-5 to TRBJ2-7, with TRBD2 matching over 11 bases. Germline V gives CDR1 MNHEY, CDR2 SVGAGI. V was clipped by 0 bases and J by 2 bases; unmatched bases: 3. This CDR3 has 16 amino acids. Here the CDR3 DNA reads TGTGCCAGCAGTTACTCCCTAGCGGGGGGTGCCTACGAGCAGTACTTC. Translation gives CASSYSLAGGAYEQYF.

This sequence joins TRBV5-4 and TRBJ2-7, with 9 bases fitting TRBD2. This CDR3 region has 15 residues. Looked up from germline, CDR1 is SGHNT and CDR2 is YYREEE (reference sequence). Trimming removed 1 base from V and 3 bases from J; junction bases left unmatched: 5. The CDR3 DNA follows: TGTGCCAGCAGCTTGTTTAGCGGGAGTCTCTACGAGCAGTACTTC. It is translated as CASSLFSGSLYEQYF.

The genes are TRBV29-1 and TRBJ1-1; D might be TRBD1 (5 bases). The germline V gene has CDR1 SQVTM and CDR2 ANQGSEA. V was cut by 7 bases and J by 1 base, with 13 bases left in between. The CDR3 sequence is 13 residues long. This CDR3 reads CSAGQGANTEAFF. The CDR3 region has the DNA TGCAGCGCCGGTCAGGGTGCGAACACTGAAGCTTTCTTT.

The chain is built from TRBV5-1 and TRBJ1-1; D unresolved. The CDR3 runs 14 residues. Germline lookup yields CDR1 SGHRS and CDR2 YFSETQ. Trimming took off 4 bases at V and 3 bases at J, with 13 bases between the two ends. In DNA, the CDR3 is TGCGCCAGCAGCGGGCAGGTATCGGACACTGAAGCTTTCTTT. Translating it yields CASSGQVSDTEAFF.

The chain couples TRBV18 to TRBJ1-5; D might be TRBD1 (6 bases). The V end lost 3 bases, the J end lost 0 bases, and 15 bases lay between the germline ends. Germline CDR1 and CDR2: KGHSH and LQKENI. This CDR3 has 17 amino acids. The CDR3 spells CASSPDRLGNSNQPQHF. CDR3 DNA sequence: TGTGCCAGCTCACCCGACAGGTTAGGGAATAGCAATCAGCCCCAGCATTTT.

V usage is TRBV2 and J usage is TRBJ2-1; 7 nucleotides match TRBD1. The CDR3 has 15 residues. Germline CDR1 is SNHLY and CDR2 is FYNNEI. With V trimmed by 4 bases and J by 4 bases, 7 bases remained unmatched. CDR3 loop: CASSARTRGYNEQFF. The DNA for the CDR3 is TGTGCCAGCAGTGCGAGGACCAGGGGGTACAATGAGCAGTTCTTC.

The V gene is TRBV7-2, the J gene TRBJ1-4; D not certain. V dropped 2 bases and J dropped 7 bases, with 8 bases sitting between them. Germline assignment: CDR1 SGHTA and CDR2 FQGNSA. The CDR3 contains 13 residues. The CDR3 DNA reads as TGTGCCAGCAGCTTAACCTCCGGTGAAAAACTGTTTTTT. Its protein is CASSLTSGEKLFF.